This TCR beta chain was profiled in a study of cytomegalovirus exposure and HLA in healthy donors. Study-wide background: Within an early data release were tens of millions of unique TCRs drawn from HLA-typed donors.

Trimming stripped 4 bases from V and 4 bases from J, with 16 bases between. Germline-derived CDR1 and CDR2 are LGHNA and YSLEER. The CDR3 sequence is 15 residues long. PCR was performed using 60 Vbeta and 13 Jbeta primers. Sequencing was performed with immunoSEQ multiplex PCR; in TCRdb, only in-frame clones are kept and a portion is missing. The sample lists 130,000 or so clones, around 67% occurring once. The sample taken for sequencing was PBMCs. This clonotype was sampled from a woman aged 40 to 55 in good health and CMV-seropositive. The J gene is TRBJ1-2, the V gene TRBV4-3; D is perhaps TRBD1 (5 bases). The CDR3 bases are TGCGCCAGCAGCCGGGACCGGGACTTTTCCTATGGCTACACCTTC. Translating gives CASSRDRDFSYGYTF.